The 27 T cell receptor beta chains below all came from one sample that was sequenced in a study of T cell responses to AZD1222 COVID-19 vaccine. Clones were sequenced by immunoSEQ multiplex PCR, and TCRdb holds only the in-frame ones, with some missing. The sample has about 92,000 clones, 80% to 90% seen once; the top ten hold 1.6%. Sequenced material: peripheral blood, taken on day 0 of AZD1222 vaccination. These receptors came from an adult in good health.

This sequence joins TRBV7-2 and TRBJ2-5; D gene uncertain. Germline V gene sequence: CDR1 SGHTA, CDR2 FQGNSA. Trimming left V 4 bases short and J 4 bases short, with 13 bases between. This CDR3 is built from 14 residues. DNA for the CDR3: TGTGCCAGCAGCTCGGCCCCGACGCGAGAGACCCAGTACTTC. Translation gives CASSSAPTRETQYF.

Written as DNA, the CDR3 is TGTGCCAGCAGCCCCACAGGGACGCATTCACCCCTCCACTTT. It translates to CASSPTGTHSPLHF. V is TRBV7-2 and J is TRBJ1-6, with a possible D match to TRBD1 (6 bases). Trimming left V 5 bases short and J 8 bases short, with 13 bases between. CDR3 size: 14 residues. Germline-derived CDR1 and CDR2 are SGHTA and FQGNSA.

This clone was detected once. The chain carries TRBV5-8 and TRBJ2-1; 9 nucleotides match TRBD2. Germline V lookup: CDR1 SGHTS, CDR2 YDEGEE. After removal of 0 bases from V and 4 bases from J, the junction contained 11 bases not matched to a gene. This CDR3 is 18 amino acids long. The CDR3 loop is CASSLAISGAGGYNEQFF. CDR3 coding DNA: TGTGCCAGCAGCTTGGCTATATCAGGAGCGGGGGGTTACAATGAGCAGTTCTTC.

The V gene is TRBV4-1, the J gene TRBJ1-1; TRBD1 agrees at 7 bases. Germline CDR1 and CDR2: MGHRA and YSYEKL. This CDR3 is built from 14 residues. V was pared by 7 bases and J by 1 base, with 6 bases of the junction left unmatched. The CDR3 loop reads CASKRTGGNTEAFF. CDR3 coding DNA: TGCGCCAGCAAACGGACAGGCGGGAACACTGAAGCTTTCTTT.

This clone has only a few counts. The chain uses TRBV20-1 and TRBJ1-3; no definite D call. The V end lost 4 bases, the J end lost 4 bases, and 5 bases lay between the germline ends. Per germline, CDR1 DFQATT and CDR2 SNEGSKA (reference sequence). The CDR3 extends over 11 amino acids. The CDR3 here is CSAKAGNTIYF. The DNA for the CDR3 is TGCAGTGCTAAGGCCGGAAACACCATATATTTT.

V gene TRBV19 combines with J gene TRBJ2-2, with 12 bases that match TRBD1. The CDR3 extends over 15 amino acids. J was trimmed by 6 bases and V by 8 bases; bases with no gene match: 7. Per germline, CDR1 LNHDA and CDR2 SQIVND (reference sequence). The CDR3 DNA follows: TGTGCCAGTGGTGGGACAGGGGGCCGACCCGGGGAGCTGTTTTTT. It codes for CASGGTGGRPGELFF.

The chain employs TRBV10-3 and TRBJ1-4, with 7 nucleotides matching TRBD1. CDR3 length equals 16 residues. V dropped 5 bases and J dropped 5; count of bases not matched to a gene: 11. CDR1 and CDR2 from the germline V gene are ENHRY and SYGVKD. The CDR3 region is CAISQAPGQKNEKLFF. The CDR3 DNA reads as TGTGCCATCAGTCAAGCCCCGGGACAGAAGAATGAAAAACTGTTTTTT.

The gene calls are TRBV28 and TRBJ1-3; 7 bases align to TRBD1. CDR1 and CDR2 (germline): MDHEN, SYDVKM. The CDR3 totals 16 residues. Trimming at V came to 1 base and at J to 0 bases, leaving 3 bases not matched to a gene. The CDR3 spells CASSLYWDSSGNTIYF. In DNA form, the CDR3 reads TGTGCCAGCAGTTTATACTGGGACAGCTCTGGAAACACCATATATTTT.

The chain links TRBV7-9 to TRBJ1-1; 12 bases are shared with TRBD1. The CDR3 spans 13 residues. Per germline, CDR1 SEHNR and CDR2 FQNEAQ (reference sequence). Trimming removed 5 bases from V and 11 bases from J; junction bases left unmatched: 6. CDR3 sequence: CASSPGQGAGAFF. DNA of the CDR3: TGTGCCAGCAGCCCGGGACAGGGGGCGGGGGCTTTCTTT.

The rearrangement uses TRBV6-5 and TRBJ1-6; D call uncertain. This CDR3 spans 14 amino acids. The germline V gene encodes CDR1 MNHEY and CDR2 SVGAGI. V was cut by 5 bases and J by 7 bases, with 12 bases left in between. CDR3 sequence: CASSQPGRNSPLHF. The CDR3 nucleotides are TGTGCCAGCAGTCAACCGGGTCGGAATTCACCCCTCCACTTT.

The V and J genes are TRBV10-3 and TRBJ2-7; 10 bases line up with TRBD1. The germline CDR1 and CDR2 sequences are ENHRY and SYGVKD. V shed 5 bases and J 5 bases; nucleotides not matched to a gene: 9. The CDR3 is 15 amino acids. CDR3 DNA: TGTGCCATCAGTTACACCGGGACAGGGGAGGACGAGCAGTACTTC. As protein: CAISYTGTGEDEQYF.

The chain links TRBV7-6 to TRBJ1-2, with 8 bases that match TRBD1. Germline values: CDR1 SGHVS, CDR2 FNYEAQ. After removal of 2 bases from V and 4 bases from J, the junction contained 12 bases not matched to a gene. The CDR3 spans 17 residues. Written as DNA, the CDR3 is TGTGCCAGCAGCTTAATAGCAGGGGGCGAGTTAGGCTATGGCTACACCTTC. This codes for CASSLIAGGELGYGYTF.

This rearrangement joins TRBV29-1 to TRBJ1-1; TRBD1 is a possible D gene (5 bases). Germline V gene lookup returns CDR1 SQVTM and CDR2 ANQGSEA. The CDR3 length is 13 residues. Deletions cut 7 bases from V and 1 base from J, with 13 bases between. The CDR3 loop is CSATLGANTEAFF. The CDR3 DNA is TGCAGCGCCACCTTAGGGGCGAACACTGAAGCTTTCTTT.

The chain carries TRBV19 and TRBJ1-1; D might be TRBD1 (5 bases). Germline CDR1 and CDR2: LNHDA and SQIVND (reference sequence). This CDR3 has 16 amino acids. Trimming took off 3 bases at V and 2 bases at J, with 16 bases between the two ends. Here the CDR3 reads CASSIPRGRVNTEAFF. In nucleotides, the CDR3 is TGTGCCAGTAGTATCCCCCGGGGCCGGGTTAACACTGAAGCTTTCTTT. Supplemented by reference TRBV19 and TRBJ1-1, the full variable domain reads DGGITQSPKYLFRKEGQNVTLSCEQNLNHDAMYWYRQDPGQGLRLIYYSQIVNDFQKGDIAEGYSVSREKKESFPLTVTSAQKNPTAFYLCASSIPRGRVNTEAFFGQGTRLTVV.

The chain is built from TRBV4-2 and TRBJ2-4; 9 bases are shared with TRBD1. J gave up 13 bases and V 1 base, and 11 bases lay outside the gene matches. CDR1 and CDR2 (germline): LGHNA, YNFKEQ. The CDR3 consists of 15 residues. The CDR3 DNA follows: TGTGCCAGCAGCCAAGCTCTCGGGACAGGGATGAGACAGTACTTC. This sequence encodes CASSQALGTGMRQYF.

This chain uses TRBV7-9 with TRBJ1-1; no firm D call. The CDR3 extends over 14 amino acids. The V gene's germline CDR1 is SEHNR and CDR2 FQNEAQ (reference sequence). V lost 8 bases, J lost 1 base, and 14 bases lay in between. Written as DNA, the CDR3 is TGTGCCAGCTCCGGACCTCCAGGGAACACTGAAGCTTTCTTT. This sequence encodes CASSGPPGNTEAFF.

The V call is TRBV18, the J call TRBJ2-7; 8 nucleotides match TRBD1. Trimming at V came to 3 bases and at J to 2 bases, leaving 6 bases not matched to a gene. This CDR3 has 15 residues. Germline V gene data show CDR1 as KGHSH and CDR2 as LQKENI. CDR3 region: CASSPGQGSPYEQYF. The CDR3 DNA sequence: TGTGCCAGCTCACCCGGACAGGGTAGTCCCTACGAGCAGTACTTC.

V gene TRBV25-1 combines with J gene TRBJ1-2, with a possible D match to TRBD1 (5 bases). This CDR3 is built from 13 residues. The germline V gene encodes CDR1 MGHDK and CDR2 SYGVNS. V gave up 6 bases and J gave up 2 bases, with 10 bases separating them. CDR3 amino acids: CASSKTENYGYTF. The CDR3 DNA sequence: TGTGCCAGCAGCAAGACAGAGAACTATGGCTACACCTTC.

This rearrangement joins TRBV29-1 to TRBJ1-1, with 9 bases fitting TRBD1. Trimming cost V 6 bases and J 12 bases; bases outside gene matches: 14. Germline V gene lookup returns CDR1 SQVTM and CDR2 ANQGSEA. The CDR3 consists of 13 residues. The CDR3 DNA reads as TGCAGCGTCCTCACAGGGGGCTCGTTGACCACTTTCTTT. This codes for CSVLTGGSLTTFF.

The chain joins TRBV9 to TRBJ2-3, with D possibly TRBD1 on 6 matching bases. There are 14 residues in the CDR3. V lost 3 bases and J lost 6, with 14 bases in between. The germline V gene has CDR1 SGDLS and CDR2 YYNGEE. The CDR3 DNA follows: TGTGCCAGCAGCGGAGGGGGTAGCATTGATACGCAGTATTTT. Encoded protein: CASSGGGSIDTQYF.

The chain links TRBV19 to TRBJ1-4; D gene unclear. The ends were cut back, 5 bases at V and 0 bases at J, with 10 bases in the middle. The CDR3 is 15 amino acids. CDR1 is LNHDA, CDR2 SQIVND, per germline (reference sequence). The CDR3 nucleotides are TGTGCCAGTAGTCCCCGAGGAGCAACTAATGAAAAACTGTTTTTT. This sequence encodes CASSPRGATNEKLFF.

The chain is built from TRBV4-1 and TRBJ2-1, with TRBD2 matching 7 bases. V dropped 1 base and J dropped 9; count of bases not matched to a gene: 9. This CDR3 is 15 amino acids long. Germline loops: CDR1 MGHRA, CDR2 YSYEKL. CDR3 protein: CASSQVGGLGIEQFF. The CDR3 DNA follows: TGCGCCAGCAGCCAAGTTGGTGGACTAGGGATTGAGCAGTTCTTC.

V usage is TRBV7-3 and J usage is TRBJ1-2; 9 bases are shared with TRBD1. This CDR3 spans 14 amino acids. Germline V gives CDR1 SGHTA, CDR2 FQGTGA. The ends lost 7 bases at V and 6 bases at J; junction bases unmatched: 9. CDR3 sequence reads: CASKPSGTGNGYTF. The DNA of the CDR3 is TGTGCCAGCAAGCCCTCCGGGACAGGGAATGGCTACACCTTC.

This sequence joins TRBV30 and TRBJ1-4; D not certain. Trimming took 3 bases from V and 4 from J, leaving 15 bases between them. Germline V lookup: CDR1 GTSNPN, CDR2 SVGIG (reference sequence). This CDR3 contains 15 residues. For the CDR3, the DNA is TGTGCCTGGAGCGGAGGCGAATCGATTAATGAAAAACTGTTTTTT. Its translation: CAWSGGESINEKLFF.

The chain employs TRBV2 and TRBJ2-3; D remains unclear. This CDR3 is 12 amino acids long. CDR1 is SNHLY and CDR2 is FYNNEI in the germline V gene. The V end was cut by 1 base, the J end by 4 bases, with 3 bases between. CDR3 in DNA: TGTGCCAGCAGTGAAGGGGCAGATACGCAGTATTTT. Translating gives CASSEGADTQYF.

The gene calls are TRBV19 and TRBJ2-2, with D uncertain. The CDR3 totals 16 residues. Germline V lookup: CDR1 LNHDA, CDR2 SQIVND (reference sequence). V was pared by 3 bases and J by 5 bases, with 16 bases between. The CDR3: CASSMMPAARTGELFF. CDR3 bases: TGTGCCAGTAGTATGATGCCAGCAGCCAGGACCGGGGAGCTGTTTTTT. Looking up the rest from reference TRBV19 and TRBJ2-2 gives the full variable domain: DGGITQSPKYLFRKEGQNVTLSCEQNLNHDAMYWYRQDPGQGLRLIYYSQIVNDFQKGDIAEGYSVSREKKESFPLTVTSAQKNPTAFYLCASSMMPAARTGELFFGEGSRLTVL.

CDR3 DNA: TGTGCCAGCAGTTCGATCCCGGGACAGGGTTGGGGTGAAAAACTGTTTTTT. Translation gives CASSSIPGQGWGEKLFF. This sequence joins TRBV28 and TRBJ1-4; TRBD1 matches at 9 bases. Looked up from germline, CDR1 is MDHEN and CDR2 is SYDVKM. The CDR3 length is 17 residues. V was pared by 4 bases and J by 7 bases, with 13 bases of the junction left unmatched.